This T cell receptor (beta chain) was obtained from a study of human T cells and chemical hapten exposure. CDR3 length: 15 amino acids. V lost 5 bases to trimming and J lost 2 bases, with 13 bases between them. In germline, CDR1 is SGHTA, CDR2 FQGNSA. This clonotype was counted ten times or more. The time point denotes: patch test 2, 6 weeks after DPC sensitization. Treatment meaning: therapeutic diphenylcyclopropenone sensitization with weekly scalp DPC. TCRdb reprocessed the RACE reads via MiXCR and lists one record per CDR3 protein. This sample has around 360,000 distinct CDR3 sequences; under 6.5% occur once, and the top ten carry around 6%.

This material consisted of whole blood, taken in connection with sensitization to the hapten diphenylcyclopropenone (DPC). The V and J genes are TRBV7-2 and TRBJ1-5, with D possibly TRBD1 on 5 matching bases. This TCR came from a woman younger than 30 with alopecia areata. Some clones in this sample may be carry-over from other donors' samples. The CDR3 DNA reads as TGTGCCAGCAGCCCACCGGGACGGGGCAATCAGCCCCAGCATTTT. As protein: CASSPPGRGNQPQHF.